This TCR beta chain stems from a study of blood T cell repertoires in COVID-19. Study as a whole: Whether acute or convalescent, the COVID-19 samples came from the United States, Italy and Spain. PBMCs, B-cell-depleted T cells, or T cells were the source of the cDNA or gDNA that made up the material.

Trimming cost V 4 bases and J 3 bases; bases outside gene matches: 12. The germline V gene encodes CDR1 KGHSH and CDR2 LQKENI. The length of the CDR3 is 17 residues. In the authors' methods: Researchers report that nucleated cell counts were estimated from reference gene primer amplification. Using immunoSEQ multiplex PCR, the repertoire was profiled, and TCRdb retains in-frame clones only, with some absent. V and J calls and clone size follow that table, whereas D and trimming were derived from the DNA. This sample yields around 120,000 clones, of which approximately 86% are seen a single time; 0.7% to 0.9% belongs to the top ten.

This clonotype was obtained from a woman aged 45-60 years with active or convalescent COVID-19. The chain uses TRBV18 and TRBJ2-7, with TRBD2 matching 10 bases. Sequencing was carried out using peripheral blood. The DNA for the CDR3 is TGTGCCAGCTCACTAACCCCCCCACTAGCGGGATTCTACGAGCAGTACTTC. This sequence encodes CASSLTPPLAGFYEQYF.